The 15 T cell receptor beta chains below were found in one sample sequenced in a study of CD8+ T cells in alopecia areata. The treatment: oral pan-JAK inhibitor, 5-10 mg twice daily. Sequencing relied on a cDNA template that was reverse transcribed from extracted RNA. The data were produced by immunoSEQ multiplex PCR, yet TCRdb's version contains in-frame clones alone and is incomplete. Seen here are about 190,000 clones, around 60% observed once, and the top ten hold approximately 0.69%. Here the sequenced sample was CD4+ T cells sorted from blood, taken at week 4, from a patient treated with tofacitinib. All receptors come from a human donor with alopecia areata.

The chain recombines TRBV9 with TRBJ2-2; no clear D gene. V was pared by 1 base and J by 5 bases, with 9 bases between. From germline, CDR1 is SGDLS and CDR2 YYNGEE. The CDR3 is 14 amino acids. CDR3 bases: TGTGCCAGCAGCGTAATGGTAATGACCGGGGAGCTGTTTTTT. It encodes CASSVMVMTGELFF.

The CDR3: CASSPSGRGSNEQYF. DNA of the CDR3: TGTGCCAGCAGTCCTAGCGGGAGGGGTTCGAACGAGCAGTACTTC. This chain joins TRBV2 and TRBJ2-7; 12 positions match TRBD2. The CDR3 is made up of 15 amino acids. With 5 bases clipped from V and 5 bases from J, the junction kept 7 bases outside the gene matches. The germline V gene encodes CDR1 SNHLY and CDR2 FYNNEI. Full variable domain (remainder filled in from reference TRBV2 and TRBJ2-7): EPEVTQTPSHQVTQMGQEVILRCVPISNHLYFYWYRQILGQKVEFLVSFYNNEISEKSEIFDDQFSVERPDGSNFTLKIRSTKLEDSAMYFCASSPSGRGSNEQYFGPGTRLTVT.

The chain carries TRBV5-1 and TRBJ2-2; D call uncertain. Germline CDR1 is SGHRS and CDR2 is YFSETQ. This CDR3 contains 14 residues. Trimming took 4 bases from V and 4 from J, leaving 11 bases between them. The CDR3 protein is CASSPVLFTGELFF. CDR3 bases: TGCGCCAGCAGCCCCGTCCTCTTCACCGGGGAGCTGTTTTTT. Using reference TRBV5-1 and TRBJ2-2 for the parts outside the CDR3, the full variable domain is KAGVTQTPRYLIKTRGQQVTLSCSPISGHRSVSWYQQTPGQGLQFLFEYFSETQRNKGNFPGRFSGRQFSNSRSEMNVSTLELGDSALYLCASSPVLFTGELFFGEGSRLTVL.

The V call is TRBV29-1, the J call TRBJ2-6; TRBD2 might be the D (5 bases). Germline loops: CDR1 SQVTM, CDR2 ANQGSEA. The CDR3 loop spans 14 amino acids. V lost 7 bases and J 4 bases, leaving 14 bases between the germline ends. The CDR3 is CSAEGRAGANVLTF. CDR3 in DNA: TGCAGCGCCGAGGGCCGTGCCGGGGCCAACGTCCTGACTTTC.

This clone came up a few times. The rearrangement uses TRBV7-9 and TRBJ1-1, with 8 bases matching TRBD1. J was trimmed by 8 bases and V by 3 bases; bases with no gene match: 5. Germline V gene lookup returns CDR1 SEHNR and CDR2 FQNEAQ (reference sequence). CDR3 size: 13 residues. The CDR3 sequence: CASSFQGAEEAFF. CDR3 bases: TGTGCCAGCAGCTTCCAGGGGGCAGAGGAAGCTTTCTTT.

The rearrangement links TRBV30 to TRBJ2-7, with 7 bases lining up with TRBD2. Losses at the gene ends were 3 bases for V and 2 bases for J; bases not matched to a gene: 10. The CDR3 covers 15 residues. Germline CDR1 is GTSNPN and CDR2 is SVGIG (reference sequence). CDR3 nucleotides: TGTGCCTGGAGGTCTCCCGGGACTATAACCTACGAGCAGTACTTC. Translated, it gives CAWRSPGTITYEQYF.

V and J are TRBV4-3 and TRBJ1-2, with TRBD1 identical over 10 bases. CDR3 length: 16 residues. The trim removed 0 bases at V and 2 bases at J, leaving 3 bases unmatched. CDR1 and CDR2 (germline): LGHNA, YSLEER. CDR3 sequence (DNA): TGCGCCAGCAGCCAAGACGGGACAGGGGCAAACTATGGCTACACCTTC. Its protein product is CASSQDGTGANYGYTF.

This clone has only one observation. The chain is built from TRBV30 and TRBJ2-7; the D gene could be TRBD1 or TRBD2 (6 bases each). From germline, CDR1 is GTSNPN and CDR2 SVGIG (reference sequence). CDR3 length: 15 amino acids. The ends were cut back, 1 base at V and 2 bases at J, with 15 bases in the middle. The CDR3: CAWSDGGGLPYEQYF. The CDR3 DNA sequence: TGTGCCTGGAGTGACGGAGGGGGATTACCCTACGAGCAGTACTTC.

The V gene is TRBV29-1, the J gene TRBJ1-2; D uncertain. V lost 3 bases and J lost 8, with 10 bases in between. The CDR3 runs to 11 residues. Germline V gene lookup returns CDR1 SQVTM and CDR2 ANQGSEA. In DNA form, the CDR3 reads TGCAGCGTTGACCGGCGACCAGGCTACACCTTC. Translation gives CSVDRRPGYTF.

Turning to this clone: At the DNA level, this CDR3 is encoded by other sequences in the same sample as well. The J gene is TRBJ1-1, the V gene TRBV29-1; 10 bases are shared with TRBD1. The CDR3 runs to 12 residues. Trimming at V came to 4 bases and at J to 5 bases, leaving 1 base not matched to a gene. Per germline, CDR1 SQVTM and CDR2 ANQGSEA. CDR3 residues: CSVGTGGTEAFF. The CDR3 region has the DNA TGCAGCGTTGGGACAGGGGGGACTGAAGCTTTCTTT.

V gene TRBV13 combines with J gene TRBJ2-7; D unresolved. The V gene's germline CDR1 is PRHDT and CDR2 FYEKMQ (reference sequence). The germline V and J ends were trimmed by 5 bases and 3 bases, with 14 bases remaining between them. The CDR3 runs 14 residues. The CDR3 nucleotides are TGTGCCAGCAGCCCTCACGGTGGTGGCTACGAGCAGTACTTC. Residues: CASSPHGGGYEQYF. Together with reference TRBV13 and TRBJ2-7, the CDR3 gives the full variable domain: AAGVIQSPRHLIKEKRETATLKCYPIPRHDTVYWYQQGPGQDPQFLISFYEKMQSDKGSIPDRFSAQQFSDYHSELNMSSLELGDSALYFCASSPHGGGYEQYFGPGTRLTVT.

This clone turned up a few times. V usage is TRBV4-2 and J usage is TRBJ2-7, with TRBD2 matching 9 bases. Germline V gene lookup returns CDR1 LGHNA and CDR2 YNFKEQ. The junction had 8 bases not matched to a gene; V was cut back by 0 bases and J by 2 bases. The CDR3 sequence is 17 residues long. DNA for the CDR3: TGTGCCAGCAGCCAAGATTTCGGGACTAGCCGCCCCTACGAGCAGTACTTC. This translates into CASSQDFGTSRPYEQYF.

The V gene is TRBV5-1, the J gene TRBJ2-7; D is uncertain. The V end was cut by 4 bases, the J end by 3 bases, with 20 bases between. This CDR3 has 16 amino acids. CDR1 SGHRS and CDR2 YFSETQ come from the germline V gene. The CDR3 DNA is TGCGCCAGCAGCCCCACCCCCCGGGCAGTGAGCTACGAGCAGTACTTC. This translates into CASSPTPRAVSYEQYF.

The CDR3 protein is CASSEEAYGYTF. The CDR3 region has the DNA TGTGCCAGCAGTGAAGAGGCCTATGGCTACACCTTC. This chain connects TRBV2 to TRBJ1-2; D gene unclear. This CDR3 region has 12 residues. Germline CDR1 is SNHLY and CDR2 is FYNNEI. The V and J ends lost 1 base and 4 bases respectively, with 4 bases between them.

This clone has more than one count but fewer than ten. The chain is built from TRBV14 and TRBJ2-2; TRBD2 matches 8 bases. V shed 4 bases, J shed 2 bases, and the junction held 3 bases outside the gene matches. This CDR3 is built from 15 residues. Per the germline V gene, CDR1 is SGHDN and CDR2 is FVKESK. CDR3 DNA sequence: TGTGCCAGCAGCCTAGCGGGGATAAACACCGGGGAGCTGTTTTTT. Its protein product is CASSLAGINTGELFF.